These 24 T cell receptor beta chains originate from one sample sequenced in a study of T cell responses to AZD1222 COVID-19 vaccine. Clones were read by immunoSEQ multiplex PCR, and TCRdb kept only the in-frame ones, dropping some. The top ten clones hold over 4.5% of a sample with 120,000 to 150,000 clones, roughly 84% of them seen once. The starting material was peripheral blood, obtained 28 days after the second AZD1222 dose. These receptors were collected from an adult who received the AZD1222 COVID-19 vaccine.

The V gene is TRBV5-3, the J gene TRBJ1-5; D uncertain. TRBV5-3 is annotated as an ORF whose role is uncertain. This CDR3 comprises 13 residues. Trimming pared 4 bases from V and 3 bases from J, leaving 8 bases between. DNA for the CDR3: TGTGCCAGAAGCCCTTGCACCAATCAGCCCCAGCATTTT. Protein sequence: CARSPCTNQPQHF.

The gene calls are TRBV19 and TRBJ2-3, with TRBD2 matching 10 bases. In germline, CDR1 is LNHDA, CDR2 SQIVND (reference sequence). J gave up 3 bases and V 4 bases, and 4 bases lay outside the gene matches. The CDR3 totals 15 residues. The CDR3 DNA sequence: TGTGCCAGTAGTAGGAGCGGGGGGGCGACAGATACGCAGTATTTT. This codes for CASSRSGGATDTQYF.

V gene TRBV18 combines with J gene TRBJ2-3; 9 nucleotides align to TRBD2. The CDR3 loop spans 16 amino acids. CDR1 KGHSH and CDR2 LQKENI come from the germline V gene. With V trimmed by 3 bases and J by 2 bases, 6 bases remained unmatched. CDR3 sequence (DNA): TGTGCCAGCTCACCTACCACTAGCGGGCTCACAGATACGCAGTATTTT. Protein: CASSPTTSGLTDTQYF. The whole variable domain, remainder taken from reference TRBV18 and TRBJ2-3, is NAGVMQNPRHLVRRRGQEARLRCSPMKGHSHVYWYRQLPEEGLKFMVYLQKENIIDESGMPKERFSAEFPKEGPSILRIQQVVRGDSAAYFCASSPTTSGLTDTQYFGPGTRLTVL.

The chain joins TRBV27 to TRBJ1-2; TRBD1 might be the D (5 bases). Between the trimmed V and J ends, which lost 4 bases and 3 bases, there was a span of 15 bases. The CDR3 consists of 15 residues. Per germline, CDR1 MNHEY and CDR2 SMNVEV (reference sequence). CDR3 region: CASSSLGAQDYGYTF. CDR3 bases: TGTGCCAGCAGTTCTCTAGGGGCCCAGGACTATGGCTACACCTTC.

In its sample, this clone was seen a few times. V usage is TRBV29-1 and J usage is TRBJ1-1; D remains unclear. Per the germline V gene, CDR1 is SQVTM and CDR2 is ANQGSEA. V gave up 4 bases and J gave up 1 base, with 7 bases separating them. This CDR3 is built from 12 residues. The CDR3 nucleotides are TGCAGCGTTGGAAGGGAGAACACTGAAGCTTTCTTT. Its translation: CSVGRENTEAFF.

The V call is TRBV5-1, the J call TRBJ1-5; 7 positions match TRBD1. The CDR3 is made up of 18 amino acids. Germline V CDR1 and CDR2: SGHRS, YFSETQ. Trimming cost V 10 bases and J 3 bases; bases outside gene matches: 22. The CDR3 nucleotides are TGCGCCTCCTATATACCGACAGGGACCCTTAGCAACAATCAGCCCCAGCATTTT. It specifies CASYIPTGTLSNNQPQHF.

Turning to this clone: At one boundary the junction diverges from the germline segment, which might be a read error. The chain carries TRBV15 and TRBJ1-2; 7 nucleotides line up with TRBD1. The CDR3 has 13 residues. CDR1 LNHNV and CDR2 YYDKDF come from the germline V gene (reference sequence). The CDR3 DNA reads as TGTGCCACCAGCAGATGGGGACAGCGCTCAATATCCTTC. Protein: CATSRWGQRSISF.

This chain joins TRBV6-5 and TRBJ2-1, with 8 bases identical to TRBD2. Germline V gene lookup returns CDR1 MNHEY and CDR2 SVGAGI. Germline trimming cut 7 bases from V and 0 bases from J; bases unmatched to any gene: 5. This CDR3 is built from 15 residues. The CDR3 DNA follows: TGTGCCAGCACCTTAGCGGGGAGCTCCTACAATGAGCAGTTCTTC. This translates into CASTLAGSSYNEQFF.

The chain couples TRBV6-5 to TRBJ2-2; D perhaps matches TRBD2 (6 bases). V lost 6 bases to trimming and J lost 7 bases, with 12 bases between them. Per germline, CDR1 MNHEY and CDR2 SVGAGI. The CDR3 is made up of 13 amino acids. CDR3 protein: CASSRRADGELFF. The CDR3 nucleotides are TGTGCCAGCAGCCGGAGGGCCGACGGGGAGCTGTTTTTT.

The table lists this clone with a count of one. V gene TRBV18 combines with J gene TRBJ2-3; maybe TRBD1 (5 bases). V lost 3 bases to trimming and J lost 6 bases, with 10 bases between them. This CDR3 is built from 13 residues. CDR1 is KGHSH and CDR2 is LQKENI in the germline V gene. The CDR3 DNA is TGTGCCAGCTCACCGCCCCAGGGCGATACGCAGTATTTT. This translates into CASSPPQGDTQYF.

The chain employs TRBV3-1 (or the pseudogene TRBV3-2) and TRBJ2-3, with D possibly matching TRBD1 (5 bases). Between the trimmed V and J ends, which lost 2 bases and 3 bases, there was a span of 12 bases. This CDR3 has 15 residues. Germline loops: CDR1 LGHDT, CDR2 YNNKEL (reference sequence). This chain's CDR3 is CASSQKGARTDTQYF. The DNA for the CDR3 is TGTGCCAGCAGCCAAAAAGGGGCGAGGACAGATACGCAGTATTTT.

As DNA, the CDR3 is TGCGCCAGCAGTGATCTAGCGGGAGCAGCAATCTACGAGCAGTACTTC. Amino acids: CASSDLAGAAIYEQYF. This chain uses TRBV10-1 with TRBJ2-5, with TRBD2 matching 10 bases. The J call could be wrong; TRBJ2-7 is a better fit for the DNA end. CDR1 is WNHNN and CDR2 is SYGVQD in the germline V gene (reference sequence). The CDR3 covers 16 residues.

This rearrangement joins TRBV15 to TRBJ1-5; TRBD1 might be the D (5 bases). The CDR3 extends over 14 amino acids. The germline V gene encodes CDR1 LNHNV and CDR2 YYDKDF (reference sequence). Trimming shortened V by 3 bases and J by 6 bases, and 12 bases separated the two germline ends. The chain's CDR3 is CATSRRGGGQPQHF. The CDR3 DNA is TGTGCCACCAGCAGGCGTGGGGGGGGTCAGCCCCAGCATTTT.

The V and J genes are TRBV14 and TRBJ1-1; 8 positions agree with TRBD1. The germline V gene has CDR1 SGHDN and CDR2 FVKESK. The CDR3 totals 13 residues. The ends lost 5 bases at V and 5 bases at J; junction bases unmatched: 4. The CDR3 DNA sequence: TGTGCCAGCAGCAACAGGGGGAAGACTGAAGCTTTCTTT. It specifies CASSNRGKTEAFF.

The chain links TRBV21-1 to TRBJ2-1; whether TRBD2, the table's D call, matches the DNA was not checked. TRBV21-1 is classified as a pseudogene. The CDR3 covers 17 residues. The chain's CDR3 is CASNLAGGKRSYNEQFF. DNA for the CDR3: TGTGCCAGCAACCTAGCGGGAGGGAAGAGGTCCTACAATGAGCAGTTCTTC.

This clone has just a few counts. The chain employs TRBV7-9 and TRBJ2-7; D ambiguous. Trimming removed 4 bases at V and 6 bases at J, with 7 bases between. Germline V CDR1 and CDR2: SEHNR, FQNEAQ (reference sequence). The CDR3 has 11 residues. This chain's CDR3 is CASSSHFEQYF. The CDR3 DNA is TGTGCCAGCAGCTCCCATTTCGAGCAGTACTTC.

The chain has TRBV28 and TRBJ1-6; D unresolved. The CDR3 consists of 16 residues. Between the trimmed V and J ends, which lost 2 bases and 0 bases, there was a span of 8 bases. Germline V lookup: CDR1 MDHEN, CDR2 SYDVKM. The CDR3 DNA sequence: TGTGCCAGCAGTTTAGGCGGGAGCTCCTATAATTCACCCCTCCACTTT. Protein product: CASSLGGSSYNSPLHF.

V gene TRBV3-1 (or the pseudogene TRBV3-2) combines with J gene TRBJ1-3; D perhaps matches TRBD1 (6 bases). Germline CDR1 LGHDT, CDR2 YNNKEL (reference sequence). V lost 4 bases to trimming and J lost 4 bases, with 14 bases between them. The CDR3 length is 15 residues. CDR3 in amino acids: CASSPAWGAGNTIYF. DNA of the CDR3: TGTGCCAGCAGCCCAGCTTGGGGGGCAGGAAACACCATATATTTT.

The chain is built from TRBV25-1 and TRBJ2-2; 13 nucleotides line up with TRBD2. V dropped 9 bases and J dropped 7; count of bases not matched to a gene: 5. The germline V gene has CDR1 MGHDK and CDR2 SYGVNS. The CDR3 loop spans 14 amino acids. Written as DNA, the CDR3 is TGTGCCAGGACTAGCGGGAGGAGGGGCGGGGAGCTGTTTTTT. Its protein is CARTSGRRGGELFF. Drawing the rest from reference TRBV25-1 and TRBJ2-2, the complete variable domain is EADIYQTPRYLVIGTGKKITLECSQTMGHDKMYWYQQDPGMELHLIHYSYGVNSTEKGDLSSESTVSRIRTEHFPLTLESARPSHTSQYLCARTSGRRGGELFFGEGSRLTVL.

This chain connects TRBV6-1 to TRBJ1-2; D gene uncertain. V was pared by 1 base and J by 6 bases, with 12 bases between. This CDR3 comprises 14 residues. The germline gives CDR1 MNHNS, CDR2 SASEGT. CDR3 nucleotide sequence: TGTGCCAGCAGTGAAGGGTCGGGGAGGAATGGCTACACCTTC. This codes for CASSEGSGRNGYTF.

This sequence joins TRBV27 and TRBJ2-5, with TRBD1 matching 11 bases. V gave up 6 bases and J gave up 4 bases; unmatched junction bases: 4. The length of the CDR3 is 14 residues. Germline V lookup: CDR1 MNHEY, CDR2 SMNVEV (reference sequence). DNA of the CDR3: TGTGCCAGCAGGGCGGACAGGGGGCCAGAGACCCAGTACTTC. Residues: CASRADRGPETQYF.

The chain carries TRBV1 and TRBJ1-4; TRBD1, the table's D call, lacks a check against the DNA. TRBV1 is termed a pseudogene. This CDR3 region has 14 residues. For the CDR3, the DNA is TGCACCAGGGCCCAGGGTATATACGGTGAAAAACTGTTTTTT. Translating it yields CTRAQGIYGEKLFF.

This chain's CDR3 is CASMYGTRYGYTF. The DNA for the CDR3 is TGTGCCAGTATGTATGGGACACGGTATGGCTACACCTTC. The rearrangement links TRBV19 to TRBJ1-2, with D tentatively TRBD1 (6 bases). The V end was cut by 7 bases, the J end by 5 bases, with 14 bases between. The CDR3 spans 13 residues. Germline V gives CDR1 LNHDA, CDR2 SQIVND (reference sequence).

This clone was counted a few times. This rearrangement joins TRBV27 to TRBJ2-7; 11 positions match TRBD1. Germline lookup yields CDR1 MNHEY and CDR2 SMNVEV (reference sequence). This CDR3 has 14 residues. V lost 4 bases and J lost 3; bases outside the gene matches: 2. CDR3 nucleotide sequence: TGTGCCAGCAGTTCCGGGACAGGGGGCTACGAGCAGTACTTC. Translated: CASSSGTGGYEQYF.